A single sample is the source of the 24 T cell receptor beta chains below, sequenced in a study of cytomegalovirus exposure and HLA in healthy donors. This table comes from immunoSEQ multiplex PCR, and its TCRdb copy is limited to in-frame clones, with some not included. The sample lists 90,000 to 120,000 clones, about 85% seen once, with roughly 3% in the top ten. Material: PBMCs. The source is a woman younger than 30 in good health and CMV-seronegative.

The rearrangement links TRBV29-1 to TRBJ2-7; TRBD1 matches 7 bases. V lost 8 bases, J lost 3 bases, and 7 bases stayed unmatched. Germline V gene data show CDR1 as SQVTM and CDR2 as ANQGSEA. The CDR3 extends over 12 amino acids. DNA of the CDR3: TGCAGCTATTCGACAGGGAGCTACGAGCAGTACTTC. Amino acid sequence: CSYSTGSYEQYF.

The chain links TRBV5-4 to TRBJ2-5, with D possibly being TRBD2 (6 bases). V gave up 1 base and J gave up 4 bases, with 14 bases separating them. In germline, CDR1 is SGHNT, CDR2 YYREEE (reference sequence). The CDR3 is 15 residues long. The CDR3 bases are TGTGCCAGCAGCTTGATCGGCCTAGCGCCAGAGACCCAGTACTTC. Translation: CASSLIGLAPETQYF.

This rearrangement joins TRBV18 to TRBJ2-1, with 7 positions matching TRBD2. The length of the CDR3 is 16 residues. Trimming cost V 4 bases and J 7 bases; bases outside gene matches: 13. Germline lookup yields CDR1 KGHSH and CDR2 LQKENI. The chain's CDR3 is CASSLSGGGNSNEQFF. The CDR3 DNA sequence: TGTGCCAGCTCACTTTCGGGGGGAGGCAACTCGAATGAGCAGTTCTTC.

The rearrangement uses TRBV6-1 and TRBJ1-5; TRBD1 agrees at 7 bases. The CDR3 spans 14 residues. Germline CDR1 reads MNHNS; CDR2 reads SASEGT. J lost 3 bases, V lost 4 bases, and 3 bases had no gene match. The CDR3 sequence is CASSVTGNNQPQHF. DNA for the CDR3: TGTGCCAGCAGTGTGACAGGGAACAATCAGCCCCAGCATTTT.

The chain uses TRBV9 and TRBJ1-5, with D tentatively TRBD1 (6 bases). Germline-derived CDR1 and CDR2 are SGDLS and YYNGEE. V shed 5 bases and J shed 4 bases, with 7 bases lying between them. The CDR3 is 12 residues long. This CDR3 reads CASRRGNQPQHF. The DNA for the CDR3 is TGTGCCAGCAGGAGGGGGAATCAGCCCCAGCATTTT. The full variable domain, its missing parts supplied by reference TRBV9 and TRBJ1-5, is DSGVTQTPKHLITATGQRVTLRCSPRSGDLSVYWYQQSLDQGLQFLIQYYNGEERAKGNILERFSAQQFPDLHSELNLSSLELGDSALYFCASRRGNQPQHFGDGTRLSIL.

In DNA, the CDR3 is TGCGCCAGCAGCTCCTTTATACTAGCGGGGCGCACAGATACGCAGTATTTT. This sequence encodes CASSSFILAGRTDTQYF. V usage is TRBV5-1 and J usage is TRBJ2-3; 10 bases line up with TRBD2. The junction had 8 bases not matched to a gene; V was cut back by 3 bases and J by 1 base. CDR1 is SGHRS, CDR2 YFSETQ, per germline. This CDR3 is 17 amino acids long.

This clone turned up a few times. The chain couples TRBV7-2 to TRBJ1-2; 7 bases fit TRBD1. The germline CDR1 and CDR2 sequences are SGHTA and FQGNSA. The CDR3 runs to 15 residues. V gave up 4 bases and J gave up 6 bases; unmatched junction bases: 11. The CDR3 here is CASSSLPTGTDGYTF. In nucleotides, the CDR3 is TGTGCCAGCAGCTCCCTCCCGACAGGGACCGATGGCTACACCTTC.

The genes are TRBV2 and TRBJ2-5, with 7 bases lining up with TRBD2. CDR1 and CDR2 (germline): SNHLY, FYNNEI. V shed 1 base, J shed 9 bases, and the junction held 8 bases outside the gene matches. CDR3 length: 14 residues. CDR3 DNA: TGTGCCAGCAGTGAAGGGAGGGAGGGGAGGCCCCAGTACTTC. Encoded protein: CASSEGREGRPQYF.

The V gene is TRBV11-1, the J gene TRBJ2-1, with 12 bases fitting TRBD2. Germline CDR1 is SGHAT and CDR2 is FQDESV (reference sequence). CDR3 length: 17 amino acids. V trimming: 5 bases; J trimming: 7 bases; junction bases outside the gene matches: 12. CDR3 nucleotide sequence: TGTGCCAGCAGCCCTAGGACTAGCGGGGCCTACAGGAATGAGCAGTTCTTC. This sequence encodes CASSPRTSGAYRNEQFF.

This chain joins TRBV2 and TRBJ1-5; D remains unclear. V was cut by 2 bases and J by 2 bases, with 7 bases left in between. Germline V CDR1 and CDR2: SNHLY, FYNNEI. The CDR3 spans 14 residues. CDR3 loop: CASSETVGNQPQHF. CDR3 coding DNA: TGTGCCAGCAGTGAAACTGTGGGCAATCAGCCCCAGCATTTT. Combining the CDR3 with reference TRBV2 and TRBJ1-5 gives the whole variable domain EPEVTQTPSHQVTQMGQEVILRCVPISNHLYFYWYRQILGQKVEFLVSFYNNEISEKSEIFDDQFSVERPDGSNFTLKIRSTKLEDSAMYFCASSETVGNQPQHFGDGTRLSIL.

This clone was detected a few times. The chain joins TRBV7-9 to TRBJ1-1; D unclear. Trimming stripped 1 base from V and 1 base from J, with 10 bases between. Germline CDR1 and CDR2: SEHNR and FQNEAQ (reference sequence). This CDR3 is built from 15 residues. As DNA, the CDR3 is TGTGCCAGCAGCTTAGGGGCAGTATCGAACACTGAAGCTTTCTTT. As protein: CASSLGAVSNTEAFF.

The genes are TRBV21-1 and TRBJ1-1. TRBV21-1 is deemed a pseudogene. The CDR3 runs 15 residues. The CDR3 nucleotides are TGTGCCAGCAGGCGGGAGGTCCCTCTGAACACTGAAGCTTTCTTT. The encoded protein is CASRREVPLNTEAFF.

V usage is TRBV11-2 and J usage is TRBJ2-7; TRBD2 aligns across 11 bases. The CDR3 runs to 17 residues. Germline V gene lookup returns CDR1 SGHAT and CDR2 FQNNGV. The junction had 9 bases not matched to a gene; V was cut back by 2 bases and J by 3 bases. In DNA, the CDR3 is TGTGCCAGCAGCTTATTAGGACGGCTAGCGGGGGGCTACGAGCAGTACTTC. Its protein product is CASSLLGRLAGGYEQYF.

The rearrangement links TRBV5-4 to TRBJ1-1; D gene uncertain. This CDR3 has 12 amino acids. Germline loops: CDR1 SGHNT, CDR2 YYREEE (reference sequence). With 2 bases removed from V and 0 bases from J, the gap between germline ends came to 2 bases. This CDR3 reads CASSFVNTEAFF. CDR3 nucleotides: TGTGCCAGCAGCTTCGTGAACACTGAAGCTTTCTTT.

This clone appeared a few times. This sequence joins TRBV25-1 and TRBJ1-6; D possibly corresponds to TRBD1 (6 bases). CDR1 and CDR2 from the germline V gene are MGHDK and SYGVNS. The CDR3 extends over 15 amino acids. V shed 1 base and J shed 7 bases, with 11 bases lying between them. The CDR3 loop is CASSELGAGNSPLHF. As DNA, the CDR3 is TGTGCCAGCAGTGAATTGGGGGCAGGCAATTCACCCCTCCACTTT.

The chain couples TRBV4-1 to TRBJ1-1; D possibly corresponds to TRBD1 (5 bases). The CDR3 extends over 15 amino acids. Germline V gene lookup returns CDR1 MGHRA and CDR2 YSYEKL. Trimming shortened V by 0 bases and J by 5 bases, and 13 bases separated the two germline ends. The CDR3 region has the DNA TGCGCCAGCAGCCAAGATGCGCTCCGGGGGACTGAAGCTTTCTTT. Translated, it gives CASSQDALRGTEAFF.

The chain uses TRBV11-1 and TRBJ2-5; tentative D call: TRBD2 (6 bases). There are 11 residues in the CDR3. V lost 6 bases, J lost 7 bases, and 9 bases lay in between. CDR1 is SGHAT and CDR2 is FQDESV in the germline V gene (reference sequence). The CDR3 spells CASRGGRTQYF. The DNA for the CDR3 is TGTGCCAGCAGGGGAGGTCGGACCCAGTACTTC.

This clone was counted once. This rearrangement joins TRBV9 to TRBJ1-2, with 8 bases aligning to TRBD1. The trim removed 5 bases at V and 0 bases at J, leaving 9 bases unmatched. The V gene's germline CDR1 is SGDLS and CDR2 YYNGEE. CDR3 length equals 16 residues. The DNA for the CDR3 is TGTGCCAGCAGTGGACAGGGTCTAAGGGCTAACTATGGCTACACCTTC. The encoded protein is CASSGQGLRANYGYTF.

V usage is TRBV27 and J usage is TRBJ2-7, with 8 positions matching TRBD1. V shed 4 bases and J 7 bases; nucleotides not matched to a gene: 12. CDR1 is MNHEY and CDR2 is SMNVEV in the germline V gene (reference sequence). This CDR3 has 15 residues. The CDR3, as DNA: TGTGCCAGCAGTTCCCCCCAGGGGGCGCGCGGGGAGCAGTACTTC. It translates to CASSSPQGARGEQYF.

V usage is TRBV19 and J usage is TRBJ2-3; TRBD2 is a possible D gene (6 bases). The CDR3 sequence is 14 residues long. Germline lookup yields CDR1 LNHDA and CDR2 SQIVND (reference sequence). The ends were cut back, 8 bases at V and 5 bases at J, with 17 bases in the middle. CDR3 sequence reads: CASSLDRRGDTQYF. In DNA form, the CDR3 reads TGTGCCAGTTCCTTGGACCGGCGGGGAGATACGCAGTATTTT.

The CDR3 nucleotides read TGTGCCAGCAGCCCCGCGGAGAAGATCAATGAGCAGTTCTTC. It specifies CASSPAEKINEQFF. V is TRBV7-3 and J is TRBJ2-1; no clear D. This CDR3 spans 14 amino acids. The V end was cut by 5 bases, the J end by 6 bases, with 14 bases between. Looked up from germline, CDR1 is SGHTA and CDR2 is FQGTGA. The entire variable domain, with the rest obtained from reference TRBV7-3 and TRBJ2-1, is as follows: GAGVSQTPSNKVTEKGKYVELRCDPISGHTALYWYRQSLGQGPEFLIYFQGTGAADDSGLPNDRFFAVRPEGSVSTLKIQRTERGDSAVYLCASSPAEKINEQFFGPGTRLTVL.

V is TRBV14 and J is TRBJ2-1; the D is unclear. Trimming stripped 2 bases from V and 5 bases from J, with 4 bases between. The CDR3 runs to 12 residues. Germline V gene data show CDR1 as SGHDN and CDR2 as FVKESK. The DNA for the CDR3 is TGTGCCAGCAGCCAAACGGACAATGAGCAGTTCTTC. Translated, it gives CASSQTDNEQFF.

CDR3 protein: CASSLGQINYGYTF. The CDR3 DNA is TGTGCCAGCAGCTTGGGCCAGATAAACTATGGCTACACCTTC. This chain joins TRBV5-8 and TRBJ1-2; D is ambiguous. Germline CDR1 is SGHTS and CDR2 is YDEGEE. The CDR3 loop spans 14 amino acids. V lost 0 bases and J 2 bases, leaving 8 bases between the germline ends. The full variable domain, with the rest looked up from reference TRBV5-8 and TRBJ1-2, is EAGVTQSPTHLIKTRGQQATLRCSPISGHTSVYWYQQALGLGLQFLLWYDEGEERNRGNFPPRFSGRQFPNYSSELNVNALELEDSALYLCASSLGQINYGYTFGSGTRLTVV.

V and J are TRBV9 and TRBJ1-3; D is perhaps TRBD1 (6 bases). Germline CDR1 reads SGDLS; CDR2 reads YYNGEE. The CDR3 consists of 14 residues. Deletions cut 3 bases from V and 3 bases from J, with 10 bases between. The CDR3 loop is CASSAGQYGNTIYF. Here the CDR3 DNA reads TGTGCCAGCAGCGCCGGACAGTATGGAAACACCATATATTTT.